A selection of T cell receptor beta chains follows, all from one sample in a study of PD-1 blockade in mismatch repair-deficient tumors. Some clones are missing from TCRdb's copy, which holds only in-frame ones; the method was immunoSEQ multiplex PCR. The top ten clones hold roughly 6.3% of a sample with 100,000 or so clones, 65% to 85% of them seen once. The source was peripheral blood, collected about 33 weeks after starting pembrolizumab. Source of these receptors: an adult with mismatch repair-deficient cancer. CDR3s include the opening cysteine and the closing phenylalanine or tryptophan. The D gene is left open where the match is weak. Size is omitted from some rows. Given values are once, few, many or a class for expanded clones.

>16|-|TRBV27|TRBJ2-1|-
CASRPPGALTYNEQFF
TGTGCCAGCAGGCCCCCGGGAGCCCTAACCTACAATGAGCAGTTCTTC
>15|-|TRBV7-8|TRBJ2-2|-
CASSWAPGNTGELFF
TGTGCCAGCAGCTGGGCCCCGGGTAACACCGGGGAGCTGTTTTTT
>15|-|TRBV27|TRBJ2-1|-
CASSLSYNSYNEQFF
TGTGCCAGCAGTTTATCGTACAACTCCTACAATGAGCAGTTCTTC
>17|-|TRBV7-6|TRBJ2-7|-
CASSAWSGPLSLYEQYF
TGTGCCAGCAGCGCGTGGTCGGGCCCTCTTTCTTTATACGAGCAGTACTTC
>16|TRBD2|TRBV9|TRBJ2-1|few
CASSASGGVAYNEQFF
TGTGCCAGCAGCGCTTCGGGGGGAGTGGCCTACAATGAGCAGTTCTTC
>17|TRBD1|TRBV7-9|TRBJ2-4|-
CASSLPGTGGDVNIQYF
TGTGCCAGCAGCTTACCCGGGACAGGTGGGGACGTAAACATTCAGTACTTC
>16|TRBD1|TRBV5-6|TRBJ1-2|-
CASRTGTGGFGEGYTF
TGTGCCAGCAGAACCGGGACAGGGGGCTTTGGGGAAGGCTACACCTTC
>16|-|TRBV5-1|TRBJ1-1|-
CASSSRGSRGNTEAFF
TGCGCCAGCAGCTCCCGAGGGTCCCGAGGGAACACTGAAGCTTTCTTT
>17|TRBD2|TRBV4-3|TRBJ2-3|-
CASSPEDGTSSTDTQYF
TGCGCCAGCAGCCCAGAAGACGGGACTAGCAGCACAGATACGCAGTATTTT
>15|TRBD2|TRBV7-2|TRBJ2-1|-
CASSLGLAGAGEQFF
TGTGCCAGCAGCTTAGGACTAGCGGGAGCGGGTGAGCAGTTCTTC
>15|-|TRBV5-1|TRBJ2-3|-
CASSLQGKGQDTQYF
TGCGCCAGCAGCTTGCAGGGTAAGGGGCAGGATACGCAGTATTTT
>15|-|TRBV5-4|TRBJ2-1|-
CASSSDLTSYNEQFF
TGTGCCAGCAGCTCCGATCTCACCTCCTACAATGAGCAGTTCTTC
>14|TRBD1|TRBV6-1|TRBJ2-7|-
CASSEDRVASEQYF
TGTGCCAGCAGTGAGGACAGGGTAGCCTCCGAGCAGTACTTC
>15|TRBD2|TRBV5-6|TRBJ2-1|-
CASSLRLAENNEQFF
TGTGCCAGCAGCTTACGGCTAGCGGAGAACAATGAGCAGTTCTTC
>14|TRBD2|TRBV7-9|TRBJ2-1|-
CALTGGVSYNEQFF
TGTGCCTTAACGGGGGGTGTTTCCTACAATGAGCAGTTCTTC
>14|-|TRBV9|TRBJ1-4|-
CASSVGGDNEKLFF
TGTGCCAGCAGCGTTGGAGGGGATAATGAGAAACTGTTTTTT
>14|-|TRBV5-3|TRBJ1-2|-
CASSQEGGFSGYTF
TGTGCCAGCAGCCAGGAGGGAGGGTTTAGCGGCTACACCTTC
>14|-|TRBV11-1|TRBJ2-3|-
CASSLAASTDTQYF
TGTGCCAGCAGCTTAGCAGCTAGCACAGATACGCAGTATTTT
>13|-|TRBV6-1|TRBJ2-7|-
CATRDGPTYEQYF
TGTGCCACCCGAGACGGACCGACCTACGAGCAGTACTTC
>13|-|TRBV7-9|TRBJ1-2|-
CASSLGVNYGYTF
TGTGCCAGCAGCTTAGGGGTGAACTATGGCTACACCTTC
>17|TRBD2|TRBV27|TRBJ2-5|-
CASSLSSSGRRIETQYF
TGTGCCAGCAGTTTATCCTCTAGCGGGAGGAGGATAGAGACCCAGTACTTC
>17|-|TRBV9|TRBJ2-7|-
CASSAGKGGTLTYEQYF
TGTGCCAGCAGCGCGGGGAAAGGAGGGACGTTGACATACGAGCAGTACTTC
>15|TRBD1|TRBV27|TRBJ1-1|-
CASSLSWTGSSEAFF
TGTGCCAGCAGTTTATCGTGGACAGGGAGTTCTGAAGCTTTCTTT
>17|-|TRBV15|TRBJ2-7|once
CATSRETGGAGGYEQYF
TGTGCCACCAGCAGAGAGACCGGGGGCGCGGGTGGTTACGAGCAGTACTTC
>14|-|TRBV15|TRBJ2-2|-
CATSMRRTSGELFF
TGTGCCACCAGCATGAGGAGGACATCCGGGGAGCTGTTTTTT
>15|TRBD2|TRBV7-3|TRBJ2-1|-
CASSLSGLASDEQFF
TGTGCCAGCAGCTTATCGGGACTAGCGTCGGATGAGCAGTTCTTC
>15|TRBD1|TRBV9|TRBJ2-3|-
CASSVHRGTTDTQYF
TGTGCCAGCAGCGTTCACAGGGGTACCACAGATACGCAGTATTTT
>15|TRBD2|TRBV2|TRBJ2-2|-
CASRGLAGRTGELFF
TGTGCCAGCAGGGGACTAGCGGGAAGGACCGGGGAGCTGTTTTTT
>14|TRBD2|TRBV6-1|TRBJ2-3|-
CASSATSRINTQYF
TGTGCCAGCAGCGCGACTAGCCGTATAAATACGCAGTATTTT
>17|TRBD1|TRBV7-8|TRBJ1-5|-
CASSLASGTGFNQPQHF
TGTGCCAGCAGCTTAGCTTCCGGGACAGGTTTCAATCAGCCCCAGCATTTT
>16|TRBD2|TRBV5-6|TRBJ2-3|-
CASSPRTSGRKDTQYF
TGTGCCAGCAGCCCACGGACTAGCGGGAGGAAAGATACGCAGTATTTT
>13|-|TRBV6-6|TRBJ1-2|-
CASSDARGGGYTF
TGTGCCAGCAGTGACGCCAGGGGAGGAGGCTACACCTTC
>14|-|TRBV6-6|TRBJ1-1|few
CASSLRERNTEAFF
TGTGCCAGCAGCCTGAGGGAACGGAACACTGAAGCTTTCTTT
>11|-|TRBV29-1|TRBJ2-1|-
CSGGDSAGQFF
TGCAGCGGGGGTGACAGCGCGGGGCAGTTCTTC
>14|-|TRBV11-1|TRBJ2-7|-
CASSSLVGSYEQYF
TGTGCCAGCAGCTCCTTGGTCGGGTCCTACGAGCAGTACTTC
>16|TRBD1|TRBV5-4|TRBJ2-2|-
CASSLAGGRSTGELFF
TGTGCCAGCAGCTTGGCAGGGGGAAGATCGACCGGGGAGCTGTTTTTT
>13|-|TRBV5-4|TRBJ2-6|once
CASSLGLGNVLTF
TGTGCCAGCAGCCTGGGCTTGGGGAACGTCCTGACTTTC
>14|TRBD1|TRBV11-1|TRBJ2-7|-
CASSLGQGNYEQYF
TGTGCCAGCAGCCTAGGACAGGGTAACTACGAGCAGTACTTC
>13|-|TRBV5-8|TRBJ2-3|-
CASSLRQKISQYF
TGTGCCAGCAGCTTGAGGCAGAAGATATCGCAGTATTTT
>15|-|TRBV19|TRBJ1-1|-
CASSTLTPGRTEAFF
TGTGCCAGTAGTACCTTAACGCCAGGGAGAACTGAAGCTTTCTTT
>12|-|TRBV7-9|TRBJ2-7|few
CASSLTGNEQYF
TGTGCCAGCAGCCTTACAGGGAACGAGCAGTACTTC
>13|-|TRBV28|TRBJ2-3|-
CASSLGYTDTQYF
TGTGCCAGCAGTTTAGGGTACACAGATACGCAGTATTTT
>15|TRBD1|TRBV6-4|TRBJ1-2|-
CASSDSTGNAYGYTF
TGTGCCAGCAGTGACTCGACAGGGAACGCCTATGGCTACACCTTC
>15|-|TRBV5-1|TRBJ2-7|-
CASSWEITGDDEQYF
TGCGCCAGCAGCTGGGAGATTACGGGAGATGACGAGCAGTACTTC
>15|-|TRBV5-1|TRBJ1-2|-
CASSLADEGTTGYTF
TGCGCCAGCAGCTTGGCCGACGAGGGGACCACTGGCTACACCTTC
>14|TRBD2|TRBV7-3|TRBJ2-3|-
CASSSGLASDTQYF
TGTGCCAGCAGCTCTGGACTAGCGTCAGATACGCAGTATTTT
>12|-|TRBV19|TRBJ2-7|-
CASSIGKGEQYF
TGTGCCAGTAGTATCGGGAAGGGCGAGCAGTACTTC
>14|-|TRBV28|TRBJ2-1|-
CASVRPEVHNEQFF
TGTGCCAGCGTGAGGCCAGAGGTTCACAATGAGCAGTTCTTC
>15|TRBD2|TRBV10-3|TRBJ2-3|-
CAIGLGTSGTDTQYF
TGTGCCATCGGCCTCGGGACTAGCGGCACAGATACGCAGTATTTT
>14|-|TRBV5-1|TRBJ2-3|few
CASSLEGFEDTQYF
TGCGCCAGCAGCTTGGAGGGGTTCGAAGATACGCAGTATTTT
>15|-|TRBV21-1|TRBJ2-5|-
CASSKAAGREETQYF
TGTGCCAGCAGCAAAGCAGCAGGGCGGGAAGAGACCCAGTACTTC
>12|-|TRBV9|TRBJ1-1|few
CASSVGGTEAFF
TGTGCCAGCAGCGTAGGAGGCACTGAAGCTTTCTTT